The sequence of this T cell receptor beta chain was determined in a study of blood T cell repertoires in COVID-19. Whole-study context: PBMCs, B-cell-depleted T cells, or T cells were the source of the cDNA or gDNA that made up the material.

This table comes from immunoSEQ multiplex PCR, and its TCRdb copy is limited to in-frame clones, with some not included. The table records about 270,000 clones, 80% to 90% of them present only once. Adults between roughly 18 and 89 years of age took part from about two dozen US areas. Germline loops: CDR1 SGHTA, CDR2 FQGNSA. V dropped 3 bases and J dropped 3 bases, with 12 bases sitting between them. The CDR3 consists of 14 residues. The chain has TRBV7-2 and TRBJ2-7; TRBD2 is a possible D gene (6 bases). The sequenced material came from PBMCs or T cells enriched from blood (not recorded which). This clonotype originated in a woman younger than 35 who had recovered from COVID-19. The CDR3 DNA follows: TGTGCCAGCAGCTTCACGGGGGTGCTCTACGAGCAGTACTTC. Amino acid sequence: CASSFTGVLYEQYF.